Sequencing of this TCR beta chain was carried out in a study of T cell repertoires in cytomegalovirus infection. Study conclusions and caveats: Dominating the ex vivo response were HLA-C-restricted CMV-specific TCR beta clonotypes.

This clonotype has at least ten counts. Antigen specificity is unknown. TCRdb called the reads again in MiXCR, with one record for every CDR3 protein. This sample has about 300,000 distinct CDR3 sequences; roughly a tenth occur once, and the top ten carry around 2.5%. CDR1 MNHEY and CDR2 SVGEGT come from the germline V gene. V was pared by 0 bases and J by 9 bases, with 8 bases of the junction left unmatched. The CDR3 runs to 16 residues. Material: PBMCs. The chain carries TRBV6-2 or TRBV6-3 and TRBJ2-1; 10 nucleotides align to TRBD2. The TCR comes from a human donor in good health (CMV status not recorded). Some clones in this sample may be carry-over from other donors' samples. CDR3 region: CASSYSKLAGYVEQFF. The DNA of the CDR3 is TGTGCCAGCAGTTACTCGAAACTAGCGGGGTATGTTGAGCAGTTCTTC.